Included here is one TCR beta chain sequence, with context. Its antigen specificity is not known. The record has no base qualities; no much larger clone is one base away. Other DNA sequences in the sample encode the same CDR3. TCR CDR3 regions were amplified from genomic DNA by multiplex PCR using the deep immunoSEQ assay. For each cell subset, the extracted genomic DNA was distributed evenly across all wells of several immunoSEQ 96-well plates, and each plate served as one replicate. For sorted subsets, each replicate PCR was loaded with about 0.2 ug genomic DNA, equivalent to 30,000 or so T cell genomes. Purified libraries were quantified with a Qubit 3.0 fluorometer, sized on a Bioanalyzer 2100, and re-quantified with the KAPA Library Quantification kit. Every immunoSEQ 96-well plate was sequenced on a dedicated single-read 150-cycle Illumina NextSeq 550 flow cell. Per the original workflow: Because the immunoSEQ output held only junctional sequences and lacked quality scores, the filtering could not match the filtering applied to full-length reads. Sequences were annotated with PyIR, a Python wrapper for IgBLAST v1.9, and V/J genes and CDR3 were assigned using IMGT germline references. Reads were filtered out if the reads had weak V/J assignments (E-value above 1e-6), no CDR3, stop codons, out-of-frame junctions, or ambiguous translated residues. V3J clonotypes were defined as sequences sharing the same inferred V gene, J gene, and CDR3 amino acid sequence. The percentage overlap between two repertoires was calculated by dividing the number of shared unique clonotypes by the size of the smaller repertoire. Repertoire richness was assessed with RTK rarefaction, the Chao1 estimator, and Recon v2.1 estimates of unobserved clonotypes. For all TCRbeta clonotypes obtained by the gDNA method from a handful of donors, generation probabilities were computed with OLGA. Held by TCRdb, this immuneACCESS table contains in-frame sequences only and omits some clones. Under half of the omission traces to an unresolved V gene where checked; the cause of the rest is unknown. V, J and clone size reflect that table, while D and trimming were determined from the DNA. The sample table contains 1.4 million or so clones; only one count was recorded for 98% to 99% of them. Clones ranked in the top ten supply under 0.45% of the sample.

CDR1 and CDR2, looked up from the germline V gene, are SGDLS and YYNGEE. Inclusive of the bounding cysteine and phenylalanine, the CDR3 is 13 residues long. The CDR3 DNA has 39 bases and is translated from base 1. V and J lose 4 bases and 4 bases, and a span of 9 bases separates them. Healthy HIV-negative adults with no recently reported acute infections or vaccinations were included as donors. Every donor was a Caucasian adult residing in Nashville, Tennessee, USA. CD4+ T cells were enriched through magnetic negative selection, after which naive cells were positively selected on CD45RA and the remaining negative fraction served as the memory subset. Blood was collected by leukapheresis, and PBMCs were isolated by Ficoll-Histopaque density gradient centrifugation and then cryopreserved in liquid nitrogen vapor phase. Purity and quantity of every magnetically sorted T cell population were checked by analytical flow cytometry. Each sorted fraction had its genomic DNA isolated and then quantified by UV absorbance on a Nanodrop 2000c.

This sample was taken from a study of shared clonotypes between healthy human individuals (dated by TCRdb to about 2020). For context, the study as a whole: A couple of women and three men aged 18 to 49 years were included in the cohort. Per donor, three plates each were used for CD4 naive and CD4 memory, two for CD8 naive, and one for CD8 memory. To estimate repertoire size and how much clonotype sharing occurs between individuals, the study deeply sequenced the blood TCR repertoires of five healthy adults. Libraries were prepared and TCR repertoires were sequenced by different laboratories using diverse techniques, in order to increase sequencing depth and limit assay-specific biases. Per donor, leukapheresis produced somewhere between about 0.85 and 9.5 billion PBMCs.

Summary of the overall study and its limitations: The small number of donors limited the genetic and exposure-history diversity represented. Sampling was restricted to blood, and TCR repertoires in tissues likely differ from the TCR repertoires found in blood. Across a few donors, about 4.5% of naive CD4, approximately 3.6% of naive CD8, roughly 2.2% of memory CD4, and approximately 0.4% of memory CD8 clonotypes were shared. Naive subsets generally had larger estimated clonotype richness than memory subsets. Clonotypes shared by all four sorted-subset donors showed higher generation probabilities than non-shared clonotypes. Pairwise subsampling led to the expectation that sequencing depth would affect the degree of clonotype sharing among donors. Incomplete sequencing was indicated by rarefaction of sorted-subset datasets, despite the large sequencing depth.

Sequences were obtained from naive CD4+ T cells sorted from blood. Reading the label with the study, this specimen's cell subset or site is: CD45RA+ positively selected. The TCR sequence derives from a man in his thirties or forties in good health. The V and J genes are TRBV9 and TRBJ2-1; there is no confident call for the D gene. CDR3 reads: CASSPRLYNEQFF. The nucleotide sequence reads TGTGCCAGCAGCCCACGACTTTACAATGAGCAGTTCTTC.